This record concerns one T cell receptor (beta chain) sequence. The CDR3 extends over 17 amino acids. Germline-derived CDR1 and CDR2 are SGHVS and FQNEAQ. J was trimmed by 7 bases and V by 5 bases; bases with no gene match: 17. Here immunoSEQ multiplex PCR was the method, and the copy in TCRdb shows in-frame clones only, minus some. Of about 58,000 clones in the sample, more than 70% were seen once. The sample originates from a study of OX40 agonist ivuxolimab in advanced cancers. The rearrangement uses TRBV7-8 and TRBJ2-5; 9 bases line up with TRBD2. This clonotype was sampled from an adult with an advanced solid tumor such as melanoma, head and neck, liver or kidney cancer. The sequencing used CD4+ or CD8+ T cells sorted from blood, collected in a trial of the OX40 agonist ivuxolimab. This CDR3 reads CASSPRGKRGVVVTQYF. CDR3 coding DNA: TGTGCCAGCAGCCCCCGAGGAAAGCGGGGGGTTGTGGTGACCCAGTACTTC.